This T cell receptor (beta chain) was found in a study of blood T cell repertoires in COVID-19. Whole-study context: Some COVID-19 samples were acute and others convalescent; all came from the United States, Italy and Spain.

The table came from immunoSEQ multiplex PCR; TCRdb's copy has only in-frame clones and leaves some out. Altogether over 150,000 clones are present, 70% to 85% being singletons, with the ten largest covering approximately 13%. Germline V gene lookup returns CDR1 LGHNA and CDR2 YSLEER. There are 16 residues in the CDR3. With 1 base removed from V and 2 bases from J, the gap between germline ends came to 15 bases. The material sequenced was peripheral blood. This chain joins TRBV4-3 and TRBJ2-7; D is unclear. The sequence came from a woman aged 45-65 years with acute or convalescent COVID-19. Here the CDR3 reads CASSQVLAYQPYEQYF. CDR3 nucleotides: TGCGCCAGCAGCCAAGTGTTGGCTTACCAACCCTACGAGCAGTACTTC.